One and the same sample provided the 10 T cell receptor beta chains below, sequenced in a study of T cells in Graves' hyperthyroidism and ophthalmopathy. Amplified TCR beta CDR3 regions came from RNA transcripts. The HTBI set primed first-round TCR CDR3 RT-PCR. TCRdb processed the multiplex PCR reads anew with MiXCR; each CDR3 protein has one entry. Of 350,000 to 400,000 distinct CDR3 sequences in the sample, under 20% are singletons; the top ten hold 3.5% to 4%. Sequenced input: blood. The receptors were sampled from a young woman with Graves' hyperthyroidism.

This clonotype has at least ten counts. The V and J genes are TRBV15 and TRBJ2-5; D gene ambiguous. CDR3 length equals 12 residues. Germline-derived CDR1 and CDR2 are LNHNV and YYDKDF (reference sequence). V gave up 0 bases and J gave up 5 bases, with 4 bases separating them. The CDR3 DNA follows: TGTGCCACCAGCAGAGAGGAGGAGACCCAGTACTTC. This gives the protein CATSREEETQYF.

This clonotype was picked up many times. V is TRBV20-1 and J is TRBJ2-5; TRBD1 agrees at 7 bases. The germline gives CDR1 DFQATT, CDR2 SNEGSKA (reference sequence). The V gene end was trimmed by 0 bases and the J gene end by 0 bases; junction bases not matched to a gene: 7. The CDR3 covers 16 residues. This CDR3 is CSARDPARGYQETQYF. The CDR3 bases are TGCAGTGCTAGAGATCCGGCCAGGGGGTACCAAGAGACCCAGTACTTC.

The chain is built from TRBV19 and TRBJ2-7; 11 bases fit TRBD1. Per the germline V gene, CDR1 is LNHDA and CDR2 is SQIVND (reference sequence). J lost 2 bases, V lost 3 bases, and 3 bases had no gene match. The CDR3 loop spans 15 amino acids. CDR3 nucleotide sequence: TGTGCCAGTAGTATTAAGGGACAGGGGGCCTACGAGCAGTACTTC. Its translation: CASSIKGQGAYEQYF.

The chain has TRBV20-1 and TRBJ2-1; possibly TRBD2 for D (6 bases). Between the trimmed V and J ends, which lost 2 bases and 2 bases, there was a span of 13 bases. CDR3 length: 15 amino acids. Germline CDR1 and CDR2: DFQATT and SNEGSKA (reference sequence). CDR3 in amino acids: CSARRAGRTYNEQFF. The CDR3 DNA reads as TGCAGTGCTAGACGGGCAGGGAGGACCTACAATGAGCAGTTCTTC.

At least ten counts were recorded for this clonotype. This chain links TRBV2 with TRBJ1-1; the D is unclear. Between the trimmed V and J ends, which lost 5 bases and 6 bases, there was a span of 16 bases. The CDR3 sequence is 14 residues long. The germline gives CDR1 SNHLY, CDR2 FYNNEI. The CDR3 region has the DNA TGTGCCAGCAGTCTTTTAGGTCAAGAGTCTGAAGCTTTCTTT. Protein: CASSLLGQESEAFF.

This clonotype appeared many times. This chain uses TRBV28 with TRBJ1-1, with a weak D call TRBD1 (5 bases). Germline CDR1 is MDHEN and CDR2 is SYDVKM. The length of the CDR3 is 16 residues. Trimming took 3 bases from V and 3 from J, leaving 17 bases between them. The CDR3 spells CASSFPPRGGYTEAFF. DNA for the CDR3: TGTGCCAGCAGTTTTCCCCCCCGGGGGGGGTACACTGAAGCTTTCTTT.

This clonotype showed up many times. The CDR3 protein is CASSYSGAGGYTF. The CDR3 DNA reads TGTGCCAGCAGTTACTCGGGGGCAGGTGGCTACACCTTC. The rearrangement uses TRBV6-5 and TRBJ1-2; tentative D call: TRBD1 (6 bases). Trimming pared 0 bases from V and 7 bases from J, leaving 9 bases between. The CDR3 totals 13 residues. Germline V CDR1 and CDR2: MNHEY, SVGAGI.

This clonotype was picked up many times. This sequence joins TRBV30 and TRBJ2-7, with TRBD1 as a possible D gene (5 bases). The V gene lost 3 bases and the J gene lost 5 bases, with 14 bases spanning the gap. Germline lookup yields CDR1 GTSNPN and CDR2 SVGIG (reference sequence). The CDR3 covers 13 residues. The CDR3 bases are TGTGCCTGGAGGGAAGGACACCACGACGAGCAGTACTTC. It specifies CAWREGHHDEQYF.

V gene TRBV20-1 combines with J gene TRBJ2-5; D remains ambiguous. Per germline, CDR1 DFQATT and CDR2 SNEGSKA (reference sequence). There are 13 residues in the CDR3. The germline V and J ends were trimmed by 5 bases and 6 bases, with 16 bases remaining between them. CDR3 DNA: TGCAGTGCTTTAGACCGGCTCTTGAAGACCCAGTACTTC. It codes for CSALDRLLKTQYF.

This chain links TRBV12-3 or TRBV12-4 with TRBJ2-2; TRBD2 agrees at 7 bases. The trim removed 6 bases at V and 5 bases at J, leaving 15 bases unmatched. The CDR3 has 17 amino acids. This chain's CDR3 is CASSRGDYRTRTGELFF. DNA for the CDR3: TGTGCCAGCAGCCGGGGGGACTACCGGACTCGGACCGGGGAGCTGTTTTTT.